Each of the 18 T cell receptor beta chains below was sequenced from the same sample in a study of T-cell reconstitution after alpha-beta-depleted transplantation in children. Researchers prepared the TCRbeta library using unique molecular identifiers, the study reports. MiXCR was run by TCRdb on the PCR reads, yielding one entry per CDR3 protein. There are some 78,000 distinct CDR3 sequences in the sample; less than 15% occur only once, and roughly 30% lies in the top ten. Sample: PBMCs, mostly from graft donor cells, taken 180 days after TCRalphabeta/CD19-depleted stem cell transplant. These receptors were taken from a male patient aged 2-9 years who had a stem cell transplant for acute lymphoblastic leukemia, so the T cells may come from the graft donor.

Turning to this clonotype: One end of the junction fails to match germline, which may point to a read error. The rearrangement joins TRBV5-1 to TRBJ1-4; 8 bases are a match to TRBD1. Germline CDR1 and CDR2: SGHRS and YFSETQ. The CDR3 is 11 residues long. The CDR3 here is CASSLARDRIF. CDR3 nucleotides: TGCGCCAGCAGCTTGGCTCGGGACAGGATTTTT.

This chain connects TRBV4-3 to TRBJ2-3; D might be TRBD1 (5 bases). The germline V gene encodes CDR1 LGHNA and CDR2 YSLEER. CDR3 length: 15 residues. Trimming took off 9 bases at V and 2 bases at J, with 18 bases between the two ends. Here the CDR3 DNA reads TGCGCCAGGAGTCCAAGGGGCAGGGTCACAGATACGCAGTATTTT. Its translation: CARSPRGRVTDTQYF.

V and J are TRBV5-6 and TRBJ2-5; 10 nucleotides match TRBD1. Germline V gives CDR1 SGHDT, CDR2 YYEEEE. This CDR3 is built from 17 residues. Trimming took 3 bases from V and 4 from J; bases not matched to a gene: 12. The CDR3 here is CASSYTGTGVRRETQYF. The CDR3 bases are TGTGCCAGCAGCTACACCGGGACAGGGGTCAGGAGAGAGACCCAGTACTTC. Full variable domain (rest looked up from reference TRBV5-6 and TRBJ2-5): DAGVTQSPTHLIKTRGQQVTLRCSPKSGHDTVSWYQQALGQGPQFIFQYYEEEERQRGNFPDRFSGHQFPNYSSELNVNALLLGDSALYLCASSYTGTGVRRETQYFGPGTRLLVL.

The rearrangement uses TRBV6-4 and TRBJ1-6; no firm D call. Germline CDR1 reads MRHNA; CDR2 reads SNTAGT. The V and J ends lost 5 bases and 5 bases respectively, with 10 bases between them. The CDR3 runs 14 residues. CDR3 loop: CASSQAWNNSPLHF. Here the CDR3 DNA reads TGTGCCAGCAGTCAGGCGTGGAATAATTCACCCCTCCACTTT.

V is TRBV6-5 and J is TRBJ2-2, with TRBD2 matching over 7 bases. CDR1 and CDR2 from the germline V gene are MNHEY and SVGAGI. The length of the CDR3 is 19 residues. V shed 1 base and J 0 bases; nucleotides not matched to a gene: 11. As DNA, the CDR3 is TGTGCCAGCAGTTACTTTCATGTCGGACTAGTTACGAACACCGGGGAGCTGTTTTTT. This codes for CASSYFHVGLVTNTGELFF.

The V and J genes are TRBV7-2 and TRBJ2-1, with a tentative D call TRBD2 (6 bases). The V gene's germline CDR1 is SGHTA and CDR2 FQGNSA. V gave up 0 bases and J gave up 0 bases, with 6 bases separating them. This CDR3 has 15 amino acids. CDR3 sequence (DNA): TGTGCCAGCAGCTTAGCAGCGGGCTCCTACAATGAGCAGTTCTTC. This encodes CASSLAAGSYNEQFF.

This clonotype came up a few times. This sequence joins TRBV20-1 and TRBJ2-5, with D perhaps being TRBD1 or TRBD2 (5 bases each). CDR3 size: 13 residues. CDR1 DFQATT and CDR2 SNEGSKA come from the germline V gene (reference sequence). The V and J ends lost 6 bases and 5 bases respectively, with 16 bases between them. This chain's CDR3 is CSAPGRAGETQYF. The CDR3 DNA reads TGCAGTGCGCCGGGGCGGGCAGGGGAGACCCAGTACTTC.

This clonotype turned up a few times. The rearrangement links TRBV18 to TRBJ2-1, with 11 nucleotides matching TRBD2. The CDR3 length is 14 residues. The germline V gene has CDR1 KGHSH and CDR2 LQKENI. The V gene end was trimmed by 4 bases and the J gene end by 6 bases; junction bases not matched to a gene: 2. The CDR3 protein is CASSLAGGINEQFF. In DNA, the CDR3 is TGTGCCAGCTCACTAGCGGGAGGGATCAATGAGCAGTTCTTC.

This clonotype occurred many times. The chain uses TRBV5-1 and TRBJ2-2; D unclear. The CDR3 has 15 residues. The V gene lost 0 bases and the J gene lost 0 bases, with 6 bases spanning the gap. In germline, CDR1 is SGHRS, CDR2 YFSETQ. The CDR3 region has the DNA TGCGCCAGCAGCTTGGTGGCGACGAACACCGGGGAGCTGTTTTTT. Encoded protein: CASSLVATNTGELFF.

This clonotype was counted many times. V and J are TRBV5-1 and TRBJ2-1; 9 bases map to TRBD1. CDR3 length equals 15 residues. After removal of 4 bases from V and 4 bases from J, the junction contained 6 bases not matched to a gene. Germline-derived CDR1 and CDR2 are SGHRS and YFSETQ. Written as DNA, the CDR3 is TGCGCCAGCAGCGGGCCGGGACAGGGTTACAATGAGCAGTTCTTC. It codes for CASSGPGQGYNEQFF.

This clonotype was picked up a small number of times. This chain connects TRBV19 to TRBJ1-5, with D perhaps TRBD1 (6 bases). The CDR3 length is 14 residues. The V and J ends lost 6 bases and 0 bases respectively, with 9 bases between them. Germline CDR1 reads LNHDA; CDR2 reads SQIVND (reference sequence). CDR3 amino acids: CASSRQDSNQPQHF. The CDR3 bases are TGTGCCAGTAGCCGACAGGATAGCAATCAGCCCCAGCATTTT.

This clonotype has more than one count but fewer than ten. The chain uses TRBV20-1 and TRBJ2-7; D may be TRBD2 (7 bases). This CDR3 contains 12 residues. In germline, CDR1 is DFQATT, CDR2 SNEGSKA (reference sequence). Deletions cut 6 bases from V and 3 bases from J, with 12 bases between. CDR3: CSAGGPFYEQYF. The CDR3 DNA is TGCAGTGCCGGGGGGCCCTTCTACGAGCAGTACTTC.

This clonotype has only a few counts. V is TRBV6-1 and J is TRBJ2-4, with 7 bases fitting TRBD2. CDR3 length: 14 amino acids. From germline, CDR1 is MNHNS and CDR2 SASEGT. V was clipped by 11 bases and J by 0 bases; unmatched bases: 7. The chain's CDR3 is CAAEGRGAKNIQYF. For the CDR3, the DNA is TGTGCCGCGGAAGGGAGGGGAGCCAAAAACATTCAGTACTTC.

This clonotype has a count of ten or more. The V and J genes are TRBV4-2 and TRBJ2-5; 14 bases match TRBD2. The CDR3 is made up of 20 amino acids. V gave up 4 bases and J gave up 0 bases; unmatched junction bases: 13. Germline-derived CDR1 and CDR2 are LGHNA and YNFKEQ. The CDR3 bases are TGTGCCAGCAGCCCCGTTCTGACTAGCGGGAGGGCCAGGTACCAAGAGACCCAGTACTTC. It translates to CASSPVLTSGRARYQETQYF.

The chain is built from TRBV25-1 and TRBJ2-7; D is possibly TRBD1 or TRBD2 (5 bases each). The CDR3 totals 13 residues. The V end was cut by 6 bases, the J end by 2 bases, with 11 bases between. Germline V gene data show CDR1 as MGHDK and CDR2 as SYGVNS. This chain's CDR3 is CASRGTQAYEQYF. CDR3 DNA: TGTGCCAGCAGGGGGACGCAAGCCTACGAGCAGTACTTC.

V usage is TRBV9 and J usage is TRBJ2-3; the D gene is possibly TRBD2 (6 bases). V was pared by 2 bases and J by 1 base, with 11 bases between. There are 15 residues in the CDR3. Germline V lookup: CDR1 SGDLS, CDR2 YYNGEE. The CDR3 loop is CASSVRLDCTDTQYF. The CDR3 region has the DNA TGTGCCAGCAGCGTCCGACTAGATTGCACAGATACGCAGTATTTT. Filled out from reference TRBV9 and TRBJ2-3, the complete variable domain reads DSGVTQTPKHLITATGQRVTLRCSPRSGDLSVYWYQQSLDQGLQFLIQYYNGEERAKGNILERFSAQQFPDLHSELNLSSLELGDSALYFCASSVRLDCTDTQYFGPGTRLTVL.

This clonotype was seen only a few times. The chain has TRBV28 and TRBJ1-1, with D possibly matching TRBD1 (5 bases). With 6 bases removed from V and 7 bases from J, the gap between germline ends came to 12 bases. The V gene's germline CDR1 is MDHEN and CDR2 SYDVKM. The CDR3 is 12 amino acids. CDR3 sequence (DNA): TGTGCCAGCAGCCTGTGGCAGGGTGAAGCTTTCTTT. It is translated as CASSLWQGEAFF.

V usage is TRBV7-3 and J usage is TRBJ2-7; 9 bases agree with TRBD1. The trim removed 3 bases at V and 0 bases at J, leaving 9 bases unmatched. Germline V gene lookup returns CDR1 SGHTA and CDR2 FQGTGA. The CDR3 spans 17 residues. The CDR3 protein is CASSFNYRGQSSYEQYF. DNA for the CDR3: TGTGCCAGCAGCTTTAACTACAGGGGGCAAAGCTCCTACGAGCAGTACTTC.